Shown below are 10 T cell receptor beta chains from a single sample sequenced in a study of cytomegalovirus exposure and HLA in healthy donors. Primers included in the PCR were 60 Vbeta and 13 Jbeta primers. TCRdb keeps only in-frame clones here, not all; method: immunoSEQ multiplex PCR. Of 210,000 or so clones listed, about 80% are singletons. Sequenced sample: PBMCs. These receptors originate from a man aged 35 to 55 in good health and CMV-seronegative.

This chain connects TRBV5-6 to TRBJ1-2; TRBD1 aligns across 8 bases. With 4 bases clipped from V and 7 bases from J, the junction kept 6 bases outside the gene matches. Germline V gives CDR1 SGHDT, CDR2 YYEEEE. There are 13 residues in the CDR3. CDR3 in DNA: TGTGCCAGCAGCCCGGACAGGGCGGGTGGCTACACCTTC. It encodes CASSPDRAGGYTF. Variable domain in full (rest from reference TRBV5-6 and TRBJ1-2): DAGVTQSPTHLIKTRGQQVTLRCSPKSGHDTVSWYQQALGQGPQFIFQYYEEEERQRGNFPDRFSGHQFPNYSSELNVNALLLGDSALYLCASSPDRAGGYTFGSGTRLTVV.

The rearrangement links TRBV7-2 to TRBJ2-7; D gene ambiguous. The CDR3 is 15 amino acids. CDR1 is SGHTA and CDR2 is FQGNSA in the germline V gene. Trimming stripped 0 bases from V and 2 bases from J, with 11 bases between. CDR3 in amino acids: CASSLATNSAYEQYF. CDR3 in DNA: TGTGCCAGCAGCTTAGCTACCAACTCCGCCTACGAGCAGTACTTC.

This chain links TRBV7-9 with TRBJ1-2, with TRBD1 matching over 7 bases. Trimming cost V 3 bases and J 4 bases; bases outside gene matches: 5. The V gene's germline CDR1 is SEHNR and CDR2 FQNEAQ (reference sequence). The CDR3 covers 14 residues. The CDR3 coding sequence is TGTGCCAGCAGCTTTCGACAGGGAGGCTATGGCTACACCTTC. Encoded protein: CASSFRQGGYGYTF.

This clone turned up a few times. The rearrangement links TRBV27 to TRBJ1-2; 7 bases align to TRBD1. V was pared by 7 bases and J by 0 bases, with 8 bases of the junction left unmatched. The CDR3 runs 15 residues. Germline CDR1 reads MNHEY; CDR2 reads SMNVEV (reference sequence). The CDR3 region is CASTPSGTANYGYTF. DNA of the CDR3: TGTGCCAGCACACCCTCGGGGACAGCTAACTATGGCTACACCTTC.

The chain combines TRBV7-8 with TRBJ2-1, with D perhaps TRBD2 (5 bases). The CDR3 consists of 15 residues. V was pared by 6 bases and J by 7 bases, with 19 bases between. The germline V gene has CDR1 SGHVS and CDR2 FQNEAQ. The CDR3 here is CASSSGDTNQNEQFF. The CDR3 nucleotides are TGTGCCAGCAGTTCCGGGGATACTAATCAAAATGAGCAGTTCTTC.

The genes are TRBV18 and TRBJ2-4, with 7 bases lining up with TRBD1. This CDR3 has 13 residues. Trimming at V came to 0 bases and at J to 12 bases, leaving 5 bases not matched to a gene. Germline loops: CDR1 KGHSH, CDR2 LQKENI. The CDR3, as DNA: TGTGCCAGCTCACCACCGACAGGGATAACTCAGTACTTC. This sequence encodes CASSPPTGITQYF.

The chain joins TRBV7-9 to TRBJ1-1; D is perhaps TRBD1 (5 bases). The CDR3 extends over 13 amino acids. Germline CDR1 SEHNR, CDR2 FQNEAQ (reference sequence). The V end was cut by 6 bases, the J end by 1 base, with 9 bases between. CDR3 sequence: CASRVTENTEAFF. The CDR3 DNA reads as TGTGCCAGCAGAGTGACAGAGAACACTGAAGCTTTCTTT.

This clone was observed a handful of times. The chain combines TRBV6-1 with TRBJ1-5; possibly TRBD1 for D (5 bases). There are 14 residues in the CDR3. CDR1 is MNHNS, CDR2 SASEGT, per germline. V was clipped by 4 bases and J by 0 bases, with 7 bases between them. The CDR3 here is CASSAQGSNQPQHF. DNA for the CDR3: TGTGCCAGCAGTGCCCAGGGTAGCAATCAGCCCCAGCATTTT.

This clone was observed a single time. This chain links TRBV7-2 with TRBJ2-1, with TRBD1 matching 8 bases. Germline loops: CDR1 SGHTA, CDR2 FQGNSA. Trimming took 5 bases from V and 12 from J; bases not matched to a gene: 3. This CDR3 spans 11 amino acids. The CDR3 DNA follows: TGTGCCAGCAGCCTTGGACAGGGGCAGTTCTTC. Encoded protein: CASSLGQGQFF. The full variable domain, its missing parts supplied by reference TRBV7-2 and TRBJ2-1, is GAGVSQSPSNKVTEKGKDVELRCDPISGHTALYWYRQSLGQGLEFLIYFQGNSAPDKSGLPSDRFSAERTGGSVSTLTIQRTQQEDSAVYLCASSLGQGQFFGPGTRLTVL.

Here the CDR3 reads CASSLGGSLSTDTQYF. The CDR3, as DNA: TGTGCCAGCAGCTTGGGGGGCTCCTTGAGCACAGATACGCAGTATTTT. The rearrangement links TRBV5-4 to TRBJ2-3; tentatively, D is TRBD1 (5 bases). The CDR3 runs to 16 residues. Trimming removed 0 bases from V and 0 bases from J, with 11 bases in between. Germline CDR1 SGHNT, CDR2 YYREEE (reference sequence).